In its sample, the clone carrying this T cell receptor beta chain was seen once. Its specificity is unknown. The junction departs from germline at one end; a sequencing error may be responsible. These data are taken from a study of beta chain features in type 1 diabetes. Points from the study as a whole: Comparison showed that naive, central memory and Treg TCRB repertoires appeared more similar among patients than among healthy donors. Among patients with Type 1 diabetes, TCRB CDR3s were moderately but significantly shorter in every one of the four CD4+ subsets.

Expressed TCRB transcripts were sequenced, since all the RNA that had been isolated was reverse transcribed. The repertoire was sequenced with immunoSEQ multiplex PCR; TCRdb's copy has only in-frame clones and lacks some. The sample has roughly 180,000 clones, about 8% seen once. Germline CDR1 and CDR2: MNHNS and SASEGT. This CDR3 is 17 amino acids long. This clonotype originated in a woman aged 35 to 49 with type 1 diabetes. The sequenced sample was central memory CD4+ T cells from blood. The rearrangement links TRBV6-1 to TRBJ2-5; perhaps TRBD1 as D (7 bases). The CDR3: CASSERGLASLQGTQYF. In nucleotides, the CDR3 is TGTGCCAGCAGTGAAAGGGGGCTAGCGAGCTTACAAGGGACCCAGTACTTC.